This is a list of T cell receptor beta chains from one sample in a study of cytomegalovirus exposure and HLA in healthy donors. Libraries were prepared by immunoSEQ multiplex PCR; TCRdb keeps only in-frame clonotypes and omits some of them. The sample has around 76,000 clones; under 85% are singletons. The sample comprised PBMCs. These receptors were taken from a woman between 35 and 50 years old in good health and CMV-seropositive. CDR3s include the opening cysteine and the closing phenylalanine or tryptophan. The order of the fields is J gene, clone size, D gene, V gene, CDR3 DNA, CDR3 protein. A D gene is named only where the DNA matches it firmly. Size tells how often a clone was seen (once, few, many) or the class of an expanded clone, and some rows leave it out.

>TRBJ1-5|-|-|TRBV4-1
TGCGCCAGCAGCCAACAGGGCAATCAGCCCCAGCATTTT
CASSQQGNQPQHF
>TRBJ2-4|-|TRBD2|TRBV4-3
TGCGCCAGCAGCCAAGGGGGGAGGGCGGGGGATCAAAACATTCAGTACTTC
CASSQGGRAGDQNIQYF
>TRBJ2-3|-|-|TRBV15
TGTGCCACCAGCAGGGGCATCGGCACAGATACGCAGTATTTT
CATSRGIGTDTQYF
>TRBJ1-6|-|TRBD1|TRBV4-3
TGCGCCAGCAGCCGCGGGACAGCTAATTCACCCCTCCACTTT
CASSRGTANSPLHF
>TRBJ2-2|-|TRBD2|TRBV19
TGTGCCAGTTCGTGGGGGGGTGGGACCGGGGAGCTGTTTTTT
CASSWGGGTGELFF
>TRBJ1-5|-|TRBD1|TRBV19
TGTGCCAGTAGTCCTCGCCGCGGGACAGGTTTTAGCAATCAGCCCCAGCATTTT
CASSPRRGTGFSNQPQHF
>TRBJ1-4|medium-sized|-|TRBV4-3
TGCGCCAGCAGCCAAGGGAGCCAGGGAAGTAATGAAAAACTGTTTTTT
CASSQGSQGSNEKLFF
>TRBJ1-1|-|-|TRBV29-1
TGCAGCGTTGAGGCACAGATTCTGAACACTGAAGCTTTCTTT
CSVEAQILNTEAFF
>TRBJ2-7|-|TRBD1|TRBV5-1
TGCGCCACCCGGGCGGGACAGGGTTACGAGCAGTACTTC
CATRAGQGYEQYF
>TRBJ2-1|-|TRBD1|TRBV2
TGTGCCAGCAGCGTGCCCCGGGACAGGGGGCAGGGTGAGCAGTTCTTC
CASSVPRDRGQGEQFF
>TRBJ2-7|few|-|TRBV4-2
TGTGCCAGCAGCCAAGTTGGGGGCGTACCCCTAACCTACGAGCAGTACTTC
CASSQVGGVPLTYEQYF
>TRBJ1-1|-|-|TRBV6-5
TGTGCCAGCAGTTACTCCAGGGTTACTGAAGCTTTCTTT
CASSYSRVTEAFF
>TRBJ1-3|-|TRBD1|TRBV9
TGTGCCAGCAGCGTGGGGGTGACAGGGTTCTCTGGAAACACCATATATTTT
CASSVGVTGFSGNTIYF
>TRBJ2-2|-|TRBD2|TRBV19
TGTGCCAGTTCCACTAGCGGGGGGGCCTATGGGACCGGGGAGCTGTTTTTT
CASSTSGGAYGTGELFF
>TRBJ1-1|-|TRBD1|TRBV4-2
TGTGCCAGCAGCCAATGGGACAGGATCAACACTGAAGCTTTCTTT
CASSQWDRINTEAFF
>TRBJ1-5|few|-|TRBV5-6
TGTGCCAGCAGCTCTGGACACTCGCCCCAGCATTTT
CASSSGHSPQHF
>TRBJ1-1|-|-|TRBV19
TGTGCCAGTAGTAGCCGGGACTCCGGGGACACTGAAGCTTTCTTT
CASSSRDSGDTEAFF
>TRBJ1-2|few|TRBD1|TRBV25-1
TGTGCCAGCAGTGTGGGACAGAACTATGGCTACACCTTC
CASSVGQNYGYTF
>TRBJ2-7|-|TRBD1|TRBV18
TGTGCCAGCTCACCACCGACAGGGGGCTCCTACGAGCAGTACTTC
CASSPPTGGSYEQYF
>TRBJ2-3|-|TRBD1|TRBV9
TGTGCCAGCAGCGGAGCTCGGACAGGGGATCGGGATACGCAGTATTTT
CASSGARTGDRDTQYF
>TRBJ1-2|once|-|TRBV5-4
TGTGCCAGCAGCATAGGACAGAGCATTGGCTACACCTTC
CASSIGQSIGYTF
>TRBJ1-4|few|-|TRBV15
TGTGCCACCAGCAGAGATTTGGGAGTGGATGAAAAACTGTTTTTT
CATSRDLGVDEKLFF
>TRBJ1-5|-|-|TRBV27
TGTGCCAGCAGTCCGCAACCGCCCCGGACAGTCCCAGGGCCCCAGCATTTT
CASSPQPPRTVPGPQHF
>TRBJ2-1|once|TRBD1|TRBV18
TGTGCCAGCTCACCAGACAGGGACACCTACAATGAGCAGTTCTTC
CASSPDRDTYNEQFF
>TRBJ1-5|-|-|TRBV5-6
TGTGCCAGCAGCTTGGGAGGGTATAGCAATCAGCCCCAGCATTTT
CASSLGGYSNQPQHF
>TRBJ1-2|-|-|TRBV30
TGTGCCTGCCTGACAGGCGTTAACTATGGCTACACCTTC
CACLTGVNYGYTF
>TRBJ1-4|-|-|TRBV27
TGTGCCAGCACCCCGACGAGGGTTAATCCTAATGAAAAACTGTTTTTT
CASTPTRVNPNEKLFF
>TRBJ1-3|-|TRBD1|TRBV2
TGTGCCAGCAGCGCCGGACAGGGTCTCTCTGGAAACACCATATATTTT
CASSAGQGLSGNTIYF
>TRBJ1-2|-|-|TRBV28
TGTGCCAGCAGACGCCAGGACAGATACTATGGCTACACCTTC
CASRRQDRYYGYTF
>TRBJ2-2|-|TRBD1|TRBV5-1
TGCGCCAGCAGCCGCGCCGGGACAGGGAACACCGGGGAGCTGTTTTTT
CASSRAGTGNTGELFF
>TRBJ1-1|-|-|TRBV5-1
TGCGCCAGCAGCCAGACAAATATGAACACTGAAGCTTTCTTT
CASSQTNMNTEAFF
>TRBJ1-1|-|-|TRBV9
TGTGCCAGCAGCTCAAAACCTCGGGTTTCGTACACTGAAGCTTTCTTT
CASSSKPRVSYTEAFF
>TRBJ1-4|-|-|TRBV20-1
TGCAGTGCTACCAGGGAAGAAAAACTGTTTTTT
CSATREEKLFF
>TRBJ1-5|many|-|TRBV7-8
TGTGCCAGCAGCTTAGCGGGTGTTGGGGGGGATCAGCCCCAGCATTTT
CASSLAGVGGDQPQHF
>TRBJ2-7|-|TRBD2|TRBV4-3
TGCGCCAGCAGCCAAGATGATGGGACTAGCAGCTACGAGCAGTACTTC
CASSQDDGTSSYEQYF
>TRBJ2-5|few|TRBD2|TRBV9
TGTGCCAGCAGCGTTAGCGGGGGCACCAAAGAGACCCAGTACTTC
CASSVSGGTKETQYF
>TRBJ1-1|few|TRBD1|TRBV5-8
TGTGCCAGCAGCTGGGCCCCGGGACAGGGGGGAATTTTCTTT
CASSWAPGQGGIFF
>TRBJ2-2|once|-|TRBV6-6
TGTGCCAGCAGGCCATCGGGTGACACCGGGGAGCTGTTTTTT
CASRPSGDTGELFF
>TRBJ1-6|-|-|TRBV5-1
TGCGCCAGCAGCGGTGGACAGCAGATAAATTCACCCCTCCACTTT
CASSGGQQINSPLHF
>TRBJ1-6|-|-|TRBV5-5
TGTGCCAGCTCGGCAGGAAGCCATAATTCACCCCTCCACTTT
CASSAGSHNSPLHF
>TRBJ2-5|-|-|TRBV7-9
TGTGCCAGCAGCTTGTCTGGTACGGGGGAAGAGACCCAGTACTTC
CASSLSGTGEETQYF
>TRBJ2-5|-|-|TRBV7-9
TGTGCCAGCAGCCAGAGGGCTGCGTGGGGTCAAGAGACCCAGTACTTC
CASSQRAAWGQETQYF
>TRBJ2-2|-|TRBD1|TRBV7-3
TGTGCCAGCAGCCCAGGGGGTGTTCAGACCGGGGAGCTGTTTTTT
CASSPGGVQTGELFF
>TRBJ2-1|-|TRBD1|TRBV29-1
TGCAGCGTTGATACGACAGGGGGGCAGTTCTTC
CSVDTTGGQFF